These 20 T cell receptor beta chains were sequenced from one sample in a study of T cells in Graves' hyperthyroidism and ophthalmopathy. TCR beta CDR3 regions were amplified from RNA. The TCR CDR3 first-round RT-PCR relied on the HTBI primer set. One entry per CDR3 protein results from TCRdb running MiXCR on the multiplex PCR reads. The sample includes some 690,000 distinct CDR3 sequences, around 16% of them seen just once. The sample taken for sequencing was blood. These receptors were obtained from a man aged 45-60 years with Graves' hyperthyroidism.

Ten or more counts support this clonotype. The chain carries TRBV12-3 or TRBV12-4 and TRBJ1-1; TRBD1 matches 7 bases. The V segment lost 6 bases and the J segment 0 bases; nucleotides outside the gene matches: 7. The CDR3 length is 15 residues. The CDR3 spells CASRTNRGLNTEAFF. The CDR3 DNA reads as TGTGCCAGCAGAACAAACAGGGGACTGAACACTGAAGCTTTCTTT.

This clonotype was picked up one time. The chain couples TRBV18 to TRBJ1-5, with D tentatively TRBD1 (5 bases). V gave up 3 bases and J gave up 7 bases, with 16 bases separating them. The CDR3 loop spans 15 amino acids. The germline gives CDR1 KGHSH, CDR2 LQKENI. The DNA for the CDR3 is TGTGCCAGCTCACCTTCGCACGGGGCCGGACAGCCCCAGCATTTT. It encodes CASSPSHGAGQPQHF.

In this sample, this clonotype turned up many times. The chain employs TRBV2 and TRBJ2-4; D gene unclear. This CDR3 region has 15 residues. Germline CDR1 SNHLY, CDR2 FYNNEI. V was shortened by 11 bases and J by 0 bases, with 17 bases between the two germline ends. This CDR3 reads CAGSGTIAAKNIQYF. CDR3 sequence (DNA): TGTGCCGGCTCAGGTACAATAGCAGCCAAAAACATTCAGTACTTC.

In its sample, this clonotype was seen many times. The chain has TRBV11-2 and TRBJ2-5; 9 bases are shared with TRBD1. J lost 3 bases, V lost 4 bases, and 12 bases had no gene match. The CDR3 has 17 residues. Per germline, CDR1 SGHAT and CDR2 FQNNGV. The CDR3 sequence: CASSSRAPGQGEETQYF. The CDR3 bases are TGTGCCAGCAGCTCGAGGGCCCCGGGACAGGGAGAAGAGACCCAGTACTTC. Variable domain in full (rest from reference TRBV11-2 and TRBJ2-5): EAGVAQSPRYKIIEKRQSVAFWCNPISGHATLYWYQQILGQGPKLLIQFQNNGVVDDSQLPKDRFSAERLKGVDSTLKIQPAKLEDSAVYLCASSSRAPGQGEETQYFGPGTRLLVL.

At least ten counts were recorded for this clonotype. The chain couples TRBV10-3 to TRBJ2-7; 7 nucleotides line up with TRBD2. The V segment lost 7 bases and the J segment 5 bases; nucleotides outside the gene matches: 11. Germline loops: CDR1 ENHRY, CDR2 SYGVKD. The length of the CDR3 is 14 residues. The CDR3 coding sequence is TGTGCCATCAAGGAGGGAGGGCCTAAGGACGAGCAGTACTTC. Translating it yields CAIKEGGPKDEQYF.

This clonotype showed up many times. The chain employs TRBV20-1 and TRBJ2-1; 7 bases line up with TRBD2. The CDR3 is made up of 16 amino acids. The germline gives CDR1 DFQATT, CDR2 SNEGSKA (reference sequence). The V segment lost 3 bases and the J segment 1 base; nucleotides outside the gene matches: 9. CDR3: CSARPSGSRSYNEQFF. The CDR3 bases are TGCAGTGCTAGGCCTAGCGGTAGCAGATCCTACAATGAGCAGTTCTTC.

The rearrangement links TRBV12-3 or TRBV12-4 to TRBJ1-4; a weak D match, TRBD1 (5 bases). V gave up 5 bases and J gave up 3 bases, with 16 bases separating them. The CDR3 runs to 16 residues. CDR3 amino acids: CASSRSGGDANEKLFF. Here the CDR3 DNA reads TGTGCCAGCAGTCGCAGCGGGGGGGATGCTAATGAAAAACTGTTTTTT.

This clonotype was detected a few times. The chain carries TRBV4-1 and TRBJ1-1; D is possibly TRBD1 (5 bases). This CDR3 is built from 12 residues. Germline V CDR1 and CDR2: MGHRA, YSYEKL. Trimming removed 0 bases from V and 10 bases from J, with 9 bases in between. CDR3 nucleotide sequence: TGCGCCAGCAGCCAAGATTTGGGGGTAGCTTTCTTT. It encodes CASSQDLGVAFF.

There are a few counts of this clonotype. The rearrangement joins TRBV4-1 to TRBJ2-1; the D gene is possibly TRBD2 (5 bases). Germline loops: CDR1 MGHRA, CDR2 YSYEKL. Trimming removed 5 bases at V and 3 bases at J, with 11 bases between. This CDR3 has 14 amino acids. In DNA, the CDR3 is TGCGCCAGCAGCGGAGCCGGGAACTACAATGAGCAGTTCTTC. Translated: CASSGAGNYNEQFF.

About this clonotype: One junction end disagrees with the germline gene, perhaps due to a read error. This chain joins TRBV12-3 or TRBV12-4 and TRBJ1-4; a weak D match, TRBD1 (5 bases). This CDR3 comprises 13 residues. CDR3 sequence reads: CASTSAGGERLFF. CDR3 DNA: TGTGCCAGCACCTCGGCCGGGGGTGAAAGACTGTTTTTT.

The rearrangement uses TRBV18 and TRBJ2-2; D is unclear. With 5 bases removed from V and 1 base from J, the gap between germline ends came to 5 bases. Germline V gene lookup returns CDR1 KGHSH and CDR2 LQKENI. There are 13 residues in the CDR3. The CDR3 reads CASSSMNTGELFF. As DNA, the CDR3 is TGTGCCAGCTCATCAATGAACACCGGGGAGCTGTTTTTT.

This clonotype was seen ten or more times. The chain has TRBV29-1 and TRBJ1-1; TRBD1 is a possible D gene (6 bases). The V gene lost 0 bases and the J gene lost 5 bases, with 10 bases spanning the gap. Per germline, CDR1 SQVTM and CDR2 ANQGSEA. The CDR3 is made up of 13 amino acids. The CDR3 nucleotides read TGCAGCGTTGAAGAAACCCAGGGGACTGAAGCTTTCTTT. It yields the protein CSVEETQGTEAFF.

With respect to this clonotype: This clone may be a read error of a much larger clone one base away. The CDR3 sequence is CATSDRTAWGTQYF. As DNA, the CDR3 is TGTGCCACCAGTGACCGGACGGCCTGGGGGACCCAGTACTTC. This sequence joins TRBV24-1 and TRBJ2-5; D uncertain. This CDR3 has 14 amino acids. V was shortened by 4 bases and J by 7 bases, with 15 bases between the two germline ends. CDR1 is KGHDR and CDR2 is SFDVKD in the germline V gene.

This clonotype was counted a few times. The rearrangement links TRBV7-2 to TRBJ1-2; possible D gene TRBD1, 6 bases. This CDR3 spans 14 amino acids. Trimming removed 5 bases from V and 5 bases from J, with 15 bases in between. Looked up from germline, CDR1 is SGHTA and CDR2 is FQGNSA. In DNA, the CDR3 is TGTGCCAGCAGCCCCCGGACAGATGTATATGGCTACACCTTC. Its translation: CASSPRTDVYGYTF.

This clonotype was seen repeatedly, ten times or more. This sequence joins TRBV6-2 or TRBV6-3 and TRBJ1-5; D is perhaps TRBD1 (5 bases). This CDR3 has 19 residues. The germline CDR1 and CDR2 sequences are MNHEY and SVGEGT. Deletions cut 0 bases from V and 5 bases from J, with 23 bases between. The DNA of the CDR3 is TGTGCCAGCAGTTACTCGAGAGGCAGGGAAAGGCCTGGCGATCAGCCCCAGCATTTT. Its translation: CASSYSRGRERPGDQPQHF.

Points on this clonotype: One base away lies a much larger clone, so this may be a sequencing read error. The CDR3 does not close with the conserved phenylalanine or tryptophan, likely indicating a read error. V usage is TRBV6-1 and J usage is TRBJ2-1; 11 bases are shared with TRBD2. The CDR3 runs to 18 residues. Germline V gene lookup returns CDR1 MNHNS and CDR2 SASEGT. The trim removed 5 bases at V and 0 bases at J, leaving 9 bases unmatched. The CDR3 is CASSPGTSGVSSYNEQFS. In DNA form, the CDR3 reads TGTGCCAGCAGTCCCGGGACTAGCGGAGTAAGCTCCTACAATGAGCAGTTCTCC.

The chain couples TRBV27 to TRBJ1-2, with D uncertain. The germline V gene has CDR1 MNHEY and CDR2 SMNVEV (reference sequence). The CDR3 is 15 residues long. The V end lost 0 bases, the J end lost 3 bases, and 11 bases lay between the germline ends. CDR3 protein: CASSLSTPPHYGYTF. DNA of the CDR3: TGTGCCAGCAGTTTATCGACACCGCCTCACTATGGCTACACCTTC.

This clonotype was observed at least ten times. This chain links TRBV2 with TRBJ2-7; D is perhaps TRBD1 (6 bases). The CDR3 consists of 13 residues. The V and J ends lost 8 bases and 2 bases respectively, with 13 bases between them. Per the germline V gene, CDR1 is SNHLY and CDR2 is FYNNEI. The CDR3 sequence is CASPRDNPYEQYF. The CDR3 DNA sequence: TGTGCCAGCCCTCGGGACAATCCCTACGAGCAGTACTTC. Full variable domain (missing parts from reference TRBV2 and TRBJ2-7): EPEVTQTPSHQVTQMGQEVILRCVPISNHLYFYWYRQILGQKVEFLVSFYNNEISEKSEIFDDQFSVERPDGSNFTLKIRSTKLEDSAMYFCASPRDNPYEQYFGPGTRLTVT.

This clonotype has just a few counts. The CDR3 here is CASSQGRDRVSQPQHF. CDR3 nucleotide sequence: TGTGCCAGCAGCCAGGGCCGGGACAGGGTGAGTCAGCCCCAGCATTTT. The chain is built from TRBV14 and TRBJ1-5; 9 nucleotides match TRBD1. The V gene's germline CDR1 is SGHDN and CDR2 FVKESK. The J segment lost 6 bases and the V segment lost 3 bases, leaving 9 bases of the junction unmatched. The CDR3 consists of 16 residues.

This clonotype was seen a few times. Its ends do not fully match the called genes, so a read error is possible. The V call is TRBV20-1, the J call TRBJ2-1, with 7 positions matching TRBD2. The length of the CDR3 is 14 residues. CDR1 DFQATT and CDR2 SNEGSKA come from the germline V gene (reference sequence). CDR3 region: CSAREASGNNEQFF. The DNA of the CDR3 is TGCAGTGCTCGAGAGGCTAGCGGTAACAATGAGCAGTTCTTC.